The 32 T cell receptor beta chains below come from one sample, sequenced in a study of cytomegalovirus exposure and HLA in healthy donors. PCR employed 60 Vbeta and 13 Jbeta primers. Profiled with immunoSEQ multiplex PCR; TCRdb holds only in-frame clones, not every one. The profile shows 130,000 to 150,000 clones, roughly three quarters of them singletons. The sequenced sample consisted of PBMCs. These receptors originate from a woman aged 40 to 50 in good health and CMV-seropositive.

Only a few counts were recorded for this clone. The chain combines TRBV18 with TRBJ2-3, with D possibly TRBD1 on 5 matching bases. Germline V gene data show CDR1 as KGHSH and CDR2 as LQKENI. Trimming removed 2 bases at V and 3 bases at J, with 12 bases between. The CDR3 is 15 residues long. CDR3 residues: CASSPAGAQTDTQYF. CDR3 nucleotide sequence: TGTGCCAGCTCACCAGCTGGGGCCCAAACAGATACGCAGTATTTT.

The V and J genes are TRBV27 and TRBJ1-4; 8 positions match TRBD1. V shed 3 bases, J shed 11 bases, and the junction held 5 bases outside the gene matches. CDR1 is MNHEY, CDR2 SMNVEV, per germline (reference sequence). The CDR3 loop spans 13 amino acids. This chain's CDR3 is CASSFSRGRKLFF. CDR3 nucleotide sequence: TGTGCCAGCAGTTTTTCCAGGGGGCGGAAACTGTTTTTT.

The rearrangement uses TRBV28 and TRBJ2-6; a weak D match, TRBD1 (5 bases). CDR3 length: 16 amino acids. Germline CDR1 reads MDHEN; CDR2 reads SYDVKM. Trimming pared 3 bases from V and 2 bases from J, leaving 11 bases between. The CDR3 DNA reads as TGTGCCAGCAGTTTGATTTGGGGCGCTGGGGCCAACGTCCTGACTTTC. As protein: CASSLIWGAGANVLTF.

This chain joins TRBV10-2 and TRBJ2-7, with D possibly being TRBD2 (6 bases). This CDR3 is 12 amino acids long. CDR1 WSHSY and CDR2 SAAADI come from the germline V gene. Trimming cost V 6 bases and J 6 bases, with 12 bases left between them. This CDR3 is CASRTTSSEQYF. CDR3 DNA: TGCGCCAGCAGGACGACTAGTTCCGAGCAGTACTTC.

The chain combines TRBV30 with TRBJ2-7, with D possibly matching TRBD2 (6 bases). Trimming took 0 bases from V and 2 from J, leaving 14 bases between them. This CDR3 has 15 amino acids. Germline-derived CDR1 and CDR2 are GTSNPN and SVGIG (reference sequence). The CDR3 loop is CAWSVGGANAYEQYF. The DNA for the CDR3 is TGTGCCTGGAGTGTTGGCGGGGCAAATGCCTACGAGCAGTACTTC.

The rearrangement links TRBV5-1 to TRBJ2-5; D might be TRBD1 (6 bases). Germline assignment: CDR1 SGHRS and CDR2 YFSETQ. The V end was cut by 0 bases, the J end by 5 bases, with 17 bases between. The CDR3 sequence is 16 residues long. This chain's CDR3 is CASSLEGQGTWETQYF. CDR3 sequence (DNA): TGCGCCAGCAGCTTGGAGGGGCAGGGGACGTGGGAGACCCAGTACTTC.

This clone was observed a few times. The genes are TRBV2 and TRBJ1-1; tentatively, D is TRBD1 (6 bases). The germline V gene encodes CDR1 SNHLY and CDR2 FYNNEI. V lost 7 bases to trimming and J lost 4 bases, with 13 bases between them. The CDR3 consists of 13 residues. The CDR3 sequence: CASTARTATEAFF. CDR3 nucleotides: TGTGCCAGCACCGCTAGGACAGCCACTGAAGCTTTCTTT.

As regards this clone: This same CDR3 is encoded by further DNA sequences in the sample. V gene TRBV9 combines with J gene TRBJ2-7; D is ambiguous. V was pared by 3 bases and J by 0 bases, with 4 bases between. CDR1 and CDR2 (germline): SGDLS, YYNGEE. The CDR3 covers 12 residues. This CDR3 reads CASSGDSYEQYF. Written as DNA, the CDR3 is TGTGCCAGCAGCGGCGACTCCTACGAGCAGTACTTC.

The CDR3 spells CSAREGGLAKNIQYF. The CDR3 nucleotides read TGCAGCGCTCGGGAGGGGGGGCTGGCCAAAAACATTCAGTACTTC. This chain uses TRBV29-1 with TRBJ2-4; 8 nucleotides line up with TRBD2. Germline V gene data show CDR1 as SQVTM and CDR2 as ANQGSEA. CDR3 length equals 15 residues. Germline trimming cut 7 bases from V and 1 base from J; bases unmatched to any gene: 9.

In this sample, this clone turned up once. This rearrangement joins TRBV13 to TRBJ2-5, with TRBD1 matching over 8 bases. Germline V gene sequence: CDR1 PRHDT, CDR2 FYEKMQ (reference sequence). The CDR3 has 15 residues. V shed 3 bases, J shed 4 bases, and the junction held 7 bases outside the gene matches. CDR3: CASSLGRTGRETQYF. DNA of the CDR3: TGTGCCAGCAGCTTGGGTCGGACAGGGAGAGAGACCCAGTACTTC.

This sequence joins TRBV5-1 and TRBJ1-2; no clear D. V lost 7 bases to trimming and J lost 1 base, with 8 bases between them. The CDR3 runs 12 residues. Germline-derived CDR1 and CDR2 are SGHRS and YFSETQ. The chain's CDR3 is CASFGDNYGYTF. The DNA for the CDR3 is TGCGCCAGCTTCGGGGATAACTATGGCTACACCTTC.

The chain has TRBV9 and TRBJ2-3, with D perhaps TRBD1 (5 bases). The V end was cut by 3 bases, the J end by 0 bases, with 8 bases between. Germline V gives CDR1 SGDLS, CDR2 YYNGEE. This CDR3 spans 14 amino acids. The CDR3 loop reads CASSARVSTDTQYF. The CDR3 coding sequence is TGTGCCAGCAGCGCCAGGGTGAGCACAGATACGCAGTATTTT.

V gene TRBV30 combines with J gene TRBJ2-7, with D uncertain. Germline-derived CDR1 and CDR2 are GTSNPN and SVGIG (reference sequence). Trimming took 1 base from V and 7 from J, leaving 8 bases between them. The CDR3 extends over 11 amino acids. CDR3 nucleotides: TGTGCCTGGAGTGGGCCGATGGAGCAGTACTTC. Amino acids: CAWSGPMEQYF. Full variable domain (remainder filled in from reference TRBV30 and TRBJ2-7): SQTIHQWPATLVQPVGSPLSLECTVEGTSNPNLYWYRQAAGRGLQLLFYSVGIGQISSEVPQNLSASRPQDRQFILSSKKLLLSDSGFYLCAWSGPMEQYFGPGTRLTVT.

This chain uses TRBV18 with TRBJ2-7; 11 bases agree with TRBD2. J lost 0 bases, V lost 6 bases, and 7 bases had no gene match. Germline lookup yields CDR1 KGHSH and CDR2 LQKENI. This CDR3 comprises 16 residues. CDR3 region: CASSGLAAHSSYEQYF. The CDR3 bases are TGTGCCAGCTCGGGACTAGCGGCTCATAGCTCCTACGAGCAGTACTTC.

This clone was observed a few times. The V call is TRBV5-1, the J call TRBJ2-5; 9 bases align to TRBD1. Trimming removed 4 bases from V and 5 bases from J; junction bases left unmatched: 15. The CDR3 contains 17 residues. CDR1 is SGHRS, CDR2 YFSETQ, per germline. CDR3 DNA sequence: TGCGCCAGCAGCGTAGCAGAAGTACAGGGGGCAGGGGAGACCCAGTACTTC. Its protein is CASSVAEVQGAGETQYF. Using reference TRBV5-1 and TRBJ2-5 for the parts outside the CDR3, the full variable domain is KAGVTQTPRYLIKTRGQQVTLSCSPISGHRSVSWYQQTPGQGLQFLFEYFSETQRNKGNFPGRFSGRQFSNSRSEMNVSTLELGDSALYLCASSVAEVQGAGETQYFGPGTRLLVL.

The J gene is TRBJ1-1, the V gene TRBV2, with a weak D call TRBD1 (5 bases). V was clipped by 4 bases and J by 4 bases, with 19 bases between them. CDR1 and CDR2 (germline): SNHLY, FYNNEI. The CDR3 has 16 residues. The CDR3 protein is CASSGTDSHWGTEAFF. The CDR3 nucleotides read TGTGCCAGCAGTGGAACAGACAGCCATTGGGGCACTGAAGCTTTCTTT.

This clone has just one count. V gene TRBV6-1 combines with J gene TRBJ1-4, with a weak D call TRBD1 (5 bases). The CDR3 spans 16 residues. CDR1 is MNHNS and CDR2 is SASEGT in the germline V gene. V was clipped by 4 bases and J by 2 bases, with 14 bases between them. The CDR3 coding sequence is TGTGCCAGCAGTGCTCGATCAGGGACTACTAATGAAAAACTGTTTTTT. This encodes CASSARSGTTNEKLFF.

DNA for the CDR3: TGTGCCAGCTCAGGGCAGGGTAATTCACCCCTCCACTTT. It codes for CASSGQGNSPLHF. This chain connects TRBV18 to TRBJ1-6, with D tentatively TRBD1 (5 bases). Between the trimmed V and J ends, which lost 5 bases and 6 bases, there was a span of 8 bases. CDR3 length: 13 amino acids. Germline-derived CDR1 and CDR2 are KGHSH and LQKENI.

Worth noting for this clone: One end of the junction fails to match germline, which may point to a read error. The chain has TRBV5-4 and TRBJ1-1, with 11 positions matching TRBD1. This CDR3 has 16 amino acids. Germline-derived CDR1 and CDR2 are SGHNT and YYREEE (reference sequence). This CDR3 is CAISSAGQGAWTEAFF. CDR3 in DNA: TGTGCCATCAGCTCGGCCGGACAGGGGGCTTGGACTGAAGCTTTCTTT.

This chain connects TRBV28 to TRBJ2-3; D may be TRBD1 (6 bases). The V end lost 6 bases, the J end lost 7 bases, and 11 bases lay between the germline ends. The germline V gene encodes CDR1 MDHEN and CDR2 SYDVKM. This CDR3 is built from 12 residues. CDR3 residues: CASSPDSNTQYF. The DNA of the CDR3 is TGTGCCAGCAGCCCGGACAGTAATACGCAGTATTTT.

The J gene is TRBJ1-3, the V gene TRBV25-1, with TRBD1 identical over 9 bases. J was trimmed by 6 bases and V by 7 bases; bases with no gene match: 19. CDR3 length: 18 amino acids. The V gene's germline CDR1 is MGHDK and CDR2 SYGVNS. The CDR3 sequence is CASTLTPRDRVRANTIYF. The CDR3 region has the DNA TGTGCCAGCACCCTAACCCCCCGGGACAGGGTCCGCGCAAACACCATATATTTT.

This chain links TRBV6-1 with TRBJ1-5; D unclear. CDR1 and CDR2 (germline): MNHNS, SASEGT. The CDR3 spans 12 residues. Trimming took off 6 bases at V and 4 bases at J, with 7 bases between the two ends. The CDR3 spells CASSTLNQPQHF. The CDR3 coding sequence is TGTGCCAGCAGCACTTTAAATCAGCCCCAGCATTTT.

V gene TRBV5-5 combines with J gene TRBJ2-1; TRBD1 is a possible D gene (6 bases). The CDR3 totals 15 residues. Trimming removed 2 bases at V and 0 bases at J, with 9 bases between. Germline V CDR1 and CDR2: SGHKS, YYEKEE (reference sequence). CDR3 coding DNA: TGTGCCAGCAGCTTTGGACAGAGCTCCTACAATGAGCAGTTCTTC. It encodes CASSFGQSSYNEQFF.

The V call is TRBV10-2, the J call TRBJ2-7; D uncertain. Per the germline V gene, CDR1 is WSHSY and CDR2 is SAAADI. Between the trimmed V and J ends, which lost 3 bases and 2 bases, there was a span of 5 bases. The CDR3 totals 12 residues. CDR3 DNA sequence: TGCGCCAGCAGTGACAGGCCCTACGAGCAGTACTTC. Its protein product is CASSDRPYEQYF.

The chain has TRBV6-5 and TRBJ2-2; TRBD1 aligns across 7 bases. The CDR3 covers 14 residues. V lost 1 base and J lost 5; bases outside the gene matches: 1. Germline V gives CDR1 MNHEY, CDR2 SVGAGI. This CDR3 reads CASSYYRGTGELFF. As DNA, the CDR3 is TGTGCCAGCAGTTACTACAGGGGTACCGGGGAGCTGTTTTTT.

The chain joins TRBV12-5 to TRBJ2-2, with 7 bases matching TRBD2. Germline trimming cut 5 bases from V and 1 base from J; bases unmatched to any gene: 4. There are 15 residues in the CDR3. Germline loops: CDR1 LGHNT, CDR2 FRNRAP. Here the CDR3 reads CASGQRGWNTGELFF. DNA of the CDR3: TGTGCTAGTGGTCAGCGGGGATGGAACACCGGGGAGCTGTTTTTT.

The chain joins TRBV9 to TRBJ2-5, with a weak D call TRBD2 (5 bases). Germline V gene sequence: CDR1 SGDLS, CDR2 YYNGEE. V was pared by 2 bases and J by 1 base, with 9 bases between. The CDR3 totals 14 residues. The CDR3 here is CASSVEGIQETQYF. The DNA for the CDR3 is TGTGCCAGCAGCGTTGAGGGTATCCAAGAGACCCAGTACTTC.

The chain has TRBV5-6 and TRBJ2-1, with 7 bases matching TRBD1. V shed 0 bases and J 0 bases; nucleotides not matched to a gene: 3. Germline V gene data show CDR1 as SGHDT and CDR2 as YYEEEE. This CDR3 is built from 16 residues. CDR3 sequence (DNA): TGTGCCAGCAGCTTGGGACAGGGCGGCTCCTACAATGAGCAGTTCTTC. This encodes CASSLGQGGSYNEQFF.

V and J are TRBV14 and TRBJ2-7; D not certain. CDR1 and CDR2 from the germline V gene are SGHDN and FVKESK. V dropped 3 bases and J dropped 4 bases, with 7 bases sitting between them. The CDR3 has 12 amino acids. Written as DNA, the CDR3 is TGTGCCAGCAGCCATTCAATTTACGAGCAGTACTTC. Residues: CASSHSIYEQYF.

The chain uses TRBV6-5 and TRBJ2-1; maybe TRBD1 (6 bases). V shed 6 bases and J shed 4 bases, with 7 bases lying between them. This CDR3 contains 12 residues. Germline V CDR1 and CDR2: MNHEY, SVGAGI. CDR3 region: CASRTGYNEQFF. The CDR3 DNA sequence: TGTGCCAGCAGAACAGGGTACAATGAGCAGTTCTTC.

The chain couples TRBV7-3 to TRBJ1-5; D perhaps matches TRBD1 (6 bases). Trimming pared 7 bases from V and 0 bases from J, leaving 16 bases between. Germline V gene lookup returns CDR1 SGHTA and CDR2 FQGTGA. This CDR3 is built from 16 residues. The CDR3 loop is CASTPSGGFSNQPQHF. In DNA form, the CDR3 reads TGTGCCAGCACCCCATCGGGGGGCTTTAGCAATCAGCCCCAGCATTTT.

This chain links TRBV14 with TRBJ2-1, with 11 bases lining up with TRBD2. The V gene's germline CDR1 is SGHDN and CDR2 FVKESK. Germline trimming cut 2 bases from V and 10 bases from J; bases unmatched to any gene: 10. The CDR3 is made up of 16 amino acids. The chain's CDR3 is CASSQLFLAGGTEQFF. In DNA, the CDR3 is TGTGCCAGCAGCCAATTGTTCCTAGCGGGGGGTACGGAGCAGTTCTTC. Filled out from reference TRBV14 and TRBJ2-1, the complete variable domain reads EAGVTQFPSHSVIEKGQTVTLRCDPISGHDNLYWYRRVMGKEIKFLLHFVKESKQDESGMPNNRFLAERTGGTYSTLKVQPAELEDSGVYFCASSQLFLAGGTEQFFGPGTRLTVL.